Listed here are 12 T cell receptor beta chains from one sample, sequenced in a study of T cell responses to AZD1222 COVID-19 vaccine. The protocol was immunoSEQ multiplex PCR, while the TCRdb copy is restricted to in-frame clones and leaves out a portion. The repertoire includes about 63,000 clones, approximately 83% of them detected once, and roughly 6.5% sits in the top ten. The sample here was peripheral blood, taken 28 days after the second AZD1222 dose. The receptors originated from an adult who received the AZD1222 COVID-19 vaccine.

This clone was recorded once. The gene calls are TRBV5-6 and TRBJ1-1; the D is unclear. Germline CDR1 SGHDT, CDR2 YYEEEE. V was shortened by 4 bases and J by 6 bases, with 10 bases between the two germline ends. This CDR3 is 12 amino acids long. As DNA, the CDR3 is TGTGCCAGCAGCCTGCGAGGCGCTGAAGCTTTCTTT. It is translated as CASSLRGAEAFF. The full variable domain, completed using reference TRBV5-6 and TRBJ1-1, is DAGVTQSPTHLIKTRGQQVTLRCSPKSGHDTVSWYQQALGQGPQFIFQYYEEEERQRGNFPDRFSGHQFPNYSSELNVNALLLGDSALYLCASSLRGAEAFFGQGTRLTVV.

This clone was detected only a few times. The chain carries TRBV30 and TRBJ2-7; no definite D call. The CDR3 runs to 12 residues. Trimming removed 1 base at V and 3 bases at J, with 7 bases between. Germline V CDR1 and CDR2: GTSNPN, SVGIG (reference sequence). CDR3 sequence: CAWSDSFYEQYF. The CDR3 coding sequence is TGTGCCTGGAGTGATAGCTTCTACGAGCAGTACTTC.

The CDR3 is CASSLLPLDREITGELFF. For the CDR3, the DNA is TGTGCCAGCAGCCTCCTACCCCTGGACAGGGAGATCACCGGGGAGCTGTTTTTT. The V and J genes are TRBV9 and TRBJ2-2, with 8 bases identical to TRBD1. Trimming at V came to 4 bases and at J to 4 bases, leaving 15 bases not matched to a gene. The CDR3 extends over 18 amino acids. Germline V lookup: CDR1 SGDLS, CDR2 YYNGEE.

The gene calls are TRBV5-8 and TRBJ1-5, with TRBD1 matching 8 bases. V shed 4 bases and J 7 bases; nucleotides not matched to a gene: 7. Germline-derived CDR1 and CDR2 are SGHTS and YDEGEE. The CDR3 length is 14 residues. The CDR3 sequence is CASSLGTGWQPQHF. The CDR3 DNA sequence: TGTGCCAGCAGCCTCGGGACAGGATGGCAGCCCCAGCATTTT.

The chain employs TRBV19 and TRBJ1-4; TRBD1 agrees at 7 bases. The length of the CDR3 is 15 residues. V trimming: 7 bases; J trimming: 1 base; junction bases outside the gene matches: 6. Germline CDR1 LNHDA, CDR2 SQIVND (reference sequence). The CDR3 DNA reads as TGTGCCAGTAACGATTACAGGGGAACTAATGAAAAACTGTTTTTT. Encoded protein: CASNDYRGTNEKLFF.

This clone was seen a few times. The CDR3 DNA is TGCGCCAGCAGCTCCCGGACTAGCGGGGGGGATTACGAGCAGTACTTC. Protein: CASSSRTSGGDYEQYF. The rearrangement links TRBV5-1 to TRBJ2-7; 15 nucleotides match TRBD2. After removal of 3 bases from V and 4 bases from J, the junction contained 5 bases not matched to a gene. There are 16 residues in the CDR3. CDR1 and CDR2 (germline): SGHRS, YFSETQ.

CDR3 coding DNA: TGCGCCAGCAGCTTGGACAATTTCTCTGGAAACACCATATATTTT. Protein product: CASSLDNFSGNTIYF. This chain connects TRBV5-1 to TRBJ1-3; D is undetermined. Trimming took 0 bases from V and 0 from J, leaving 7 bases between them. Germline V gene sequence: CDR1 SGHRS, CDR2 YFSETQ. The CDR3 is 15 amino acids.

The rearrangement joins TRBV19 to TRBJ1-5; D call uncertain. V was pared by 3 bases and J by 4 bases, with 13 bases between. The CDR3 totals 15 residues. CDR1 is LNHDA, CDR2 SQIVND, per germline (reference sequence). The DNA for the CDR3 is TGTGCCAGTAGTATCATGACTTTCGGGAATCAGCCCCAGCATTTT. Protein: CASSIMTFGNQPQHF.

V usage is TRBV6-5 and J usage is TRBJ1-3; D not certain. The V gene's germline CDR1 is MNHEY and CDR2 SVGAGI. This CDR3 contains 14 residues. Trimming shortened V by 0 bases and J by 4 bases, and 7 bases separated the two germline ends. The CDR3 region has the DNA TGTGCCAGCAGTTACTCGGAAAACGGAAACACCATATATTTT. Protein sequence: CASSYSENGNTIYF.

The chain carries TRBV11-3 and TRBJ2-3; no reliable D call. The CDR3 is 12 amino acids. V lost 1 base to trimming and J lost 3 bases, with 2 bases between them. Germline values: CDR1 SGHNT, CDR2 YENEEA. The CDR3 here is CASSLGTDTQYF. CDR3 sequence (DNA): TGTGCCAGCAGCTTAGGTACAGATACGCAGTATTTT.

The CDR3 DNA reads TGTGCCAGCAGCGTAGGGGGGAGCTCCTACGAGCAGTACTTC. As protein: CASSVGGSSYEQYF. The rearrangement uses TRBV9 and TRBJ2-7; D possibly uses TRBD1 or TRBD2 (5 bases each). V was pared by 0 bases and J by 0 bases, with 7 bases between. The CDR3 runs 14 residues. Germline CDR1 reads SGDLS; CDR2 reads YYNGEE.

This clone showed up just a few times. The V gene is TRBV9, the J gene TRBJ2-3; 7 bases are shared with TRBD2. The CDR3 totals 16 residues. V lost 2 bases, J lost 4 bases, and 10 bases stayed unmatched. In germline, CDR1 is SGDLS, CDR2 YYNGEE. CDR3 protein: CASSVGHRGEADTQYF. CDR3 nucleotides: TGTGCCAGCAGCGTTGGACACCGGGGGGAGGCAGATACGCAGTATTTT.